Listed here are 8 T cell receptor beta chains from one sample, sequenced in a study of blood T cell repertoires in COVID-19. The method was immunoSEQ multiplex PCR; TCRdb's version includes in-frame clones alone and lacks a portion of them. In the table there are under 300,000 clones, about four fifths of which are singletons. The sequencing input was peripheral blood. The source of these receptors is a human donor with COVID-19, enrolled during active disease. The donor label of this sample is uncertain.

The chain links TRBV5-1 to TRBJ1-4; possible D gene TRBD1, 6 bases. This CDR3 region has 14 residues. Trimming left V 6 bases short and J 3 bases short, with 12 bases between. Germline CDR1 reads SGHRS; CDR2 reads YFSETQ. CDR3 DNA: TGCGCCAGCACCACGGACAGCCCTAATGAAAAACTGTTTTTT. Amino acids: CASTTDSPNEKLFF.

Notes on this clone: Different DNA sequences within this sample yield the same CDR3. The chain carries TRBV18 and TRBJ2-3; 10 bases are shared with TRBD2. V dropped 1 base and J dropped 0; count of bases not matched to a gene: 1. From germline, CDR1 is KGHSH and CDR2 LQKENI. CDR3 length: 16 amino acids. CDR3 amino acids: CASSPRLAGSTDTQYF. CDR3 DNA: TGTGCCAGCTCACCACGACTAGCGGGTAGCACAGATACGCAGTATTTT.

The V call is TRBV6-6, the J call TRBJ2-5; D is possibly TRBD1 (5 bases). The germline V gene has CDR1 MNHNY and CDR2 SVGAGI (reference sequence). V gave up 7 bases and J gave up 5 bases, with 8 bases separating them. This CDR3 is 11 amino acids long. In DNA, the CDR3 is TGTGCCAGCACGCAGGGTGAGACCCAGTACTTC. Its protein is CASTQGETQYF.

On this clone itself: This sample also contains other DNA sequences that code for the same CDR3. The rearrangement uses TRBV30 and TRBJ1-1; D is ambiguous. This CDR3 spans 13 amino acids. V was cut by 0 bases and J by 0 bases, with 5 bases left in between. Germline CDR1 is GTSNPN and CDR2 is SVGIG (reference sequence). The CDR3 DNA reads as TGTGCCTGGAGTGTGCAGTTGAACACTGAAGCTTTCTTT. It translates to CAWSVQLNTEAFF.

This chain's CDR3 is CASSSDGGGNQPQHF. The CDR3 region has the DNA TGTGCCAGCAGTTCCGATGGGGGGGGCAATCAGCCCCAGCATTTT. The chain employs TRBV28 and TRBJ1-5, with D perhaps matching TRBD1 (5 bases). The CDR3 consists of 15 residues. Trimming took off 4 bases at V and 2 bases at J, with 12 bases between the two ends. Germline loops: CDR1 MDHEN, CDR2 SYDVKM. The complete variable domain, with remaining parts taken from reference TRBV28 and TRBJ1-5, reads DVKVTQSSRYLVKRTGEKVFLECVQDMDHENMFWYRQDPGLGLRLIYFSYDVKMKEKGDIPEGYSVSREKKERFSLILESASTNQTSMYLCASSSDGGGNQPQHFGDGTRLSIL.

This clone showed up just a few times. The J gene is TRBJ2-1, the V gene TRBV28, with a weak D call TRBD2 (6 bases). Germline CDR1 is MDHEN and CDR2 is SYDVKM. The CDR3 is 15 amino acids. V dropped 5 bases and J dropped 8 bases, with 19 bases sitting between them. CDR3 amino acids: CASSDGAGLFYEQFF. The CDR3 DNA reads TGTGCCAGCAGTGACGGGGCGGGACTTTTCTATGAGCAGTTCTTC.

The chain employs TRBV12-3 or TRBV12-4 and TRBJ2-7; D is perhaps TRBD2 (5 bases). The CDR3 extends over 12 amino acids. Trimming removed 4 bases from V and 5 bases from J, with 9 bases in between. Here the CDR3 DNA reads TGTGCCAGCAGTTCCTCTAGCAACGAGCAGTACTTC. The encoded protein is CASSSSSNEQYF.

V usage is TRBV6-6 and J usage is TRBJ1-1, with a tentative D call TRBD1 (5 bases). The germline V gene has CDR1 MNHNY and CDR2 SVGAGI (reference sequence). The CDR3 spans 13 residues. Trimming removed 5 bases at V and 4 bases at J, with 11 bases between. The CDR3 spells CASSPGGPTEAFF. The DNA of the CDR3 is TGTGCCAGCAGTCCCGGGGGACCCACTGAAGCTTTCTTT.